The clone carrying this T cell receptor (beta chain) was observed a few times. The cDNA had a unique molecular identifier and a template-switch universal primer site. TCRdb reprocessed the 5' RACE reads with MiXCR, giving one entry per CDR3 protein. Among some 1,600,000 distinct CDR3 sequences listed, under 35% were seen once. The data are from a study of identical twins. Germline loops: CDR1 SGHTA, CDR2 FQGNSA. The CDR3 sequence is 15 residues long. V dropped 1 base and J dropped 2 bases, with 10 bases sitting between them. The TCR comes from a newborn girl in good health. The chain has TRBV7-2 and TRBJ2-3; D may correspond to TRBD1 or TRBD2 (6 bases each). Material for sequencing was cord blood. CDR3 amino acids: CASSLGWGATDTQYF. CDR3 coding DNA: TGTGCCAGCAGCTTAGGATGGGGGGCCACAGATACGCAGTATTTT.